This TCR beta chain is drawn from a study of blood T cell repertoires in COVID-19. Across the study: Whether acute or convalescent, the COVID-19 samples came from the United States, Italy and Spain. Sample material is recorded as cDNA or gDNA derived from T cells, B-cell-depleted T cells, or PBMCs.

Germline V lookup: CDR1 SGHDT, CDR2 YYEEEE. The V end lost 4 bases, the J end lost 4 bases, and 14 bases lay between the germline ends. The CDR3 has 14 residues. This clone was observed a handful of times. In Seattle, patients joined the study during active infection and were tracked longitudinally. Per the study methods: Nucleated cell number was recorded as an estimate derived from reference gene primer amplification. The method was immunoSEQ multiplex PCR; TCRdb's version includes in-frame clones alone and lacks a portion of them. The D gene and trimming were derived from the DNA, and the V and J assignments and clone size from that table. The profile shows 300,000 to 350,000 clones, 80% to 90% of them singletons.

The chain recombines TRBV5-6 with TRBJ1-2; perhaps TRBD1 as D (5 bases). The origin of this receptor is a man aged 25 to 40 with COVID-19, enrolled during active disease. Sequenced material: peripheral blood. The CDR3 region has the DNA TGTGCCAGCAGCAGGCGGGGGAACCCCTATGGCTACACCTTC. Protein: CASSRRGNPYGYTF.